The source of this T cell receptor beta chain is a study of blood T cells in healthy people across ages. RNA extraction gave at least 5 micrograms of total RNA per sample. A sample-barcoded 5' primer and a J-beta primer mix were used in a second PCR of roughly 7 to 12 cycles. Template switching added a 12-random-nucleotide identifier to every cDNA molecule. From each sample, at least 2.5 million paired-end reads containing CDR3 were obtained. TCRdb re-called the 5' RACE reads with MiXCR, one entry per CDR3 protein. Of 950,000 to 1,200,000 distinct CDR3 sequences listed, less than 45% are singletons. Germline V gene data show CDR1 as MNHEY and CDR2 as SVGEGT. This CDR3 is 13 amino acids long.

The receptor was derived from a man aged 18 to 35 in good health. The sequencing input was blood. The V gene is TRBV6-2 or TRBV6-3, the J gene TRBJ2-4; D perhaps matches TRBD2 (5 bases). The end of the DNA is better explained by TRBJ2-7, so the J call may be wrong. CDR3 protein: CASSSLGFYEQYF. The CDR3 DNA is TGTGCCAGCAGTTCACTAGGCTTCTACGAGCAGTACTTC.